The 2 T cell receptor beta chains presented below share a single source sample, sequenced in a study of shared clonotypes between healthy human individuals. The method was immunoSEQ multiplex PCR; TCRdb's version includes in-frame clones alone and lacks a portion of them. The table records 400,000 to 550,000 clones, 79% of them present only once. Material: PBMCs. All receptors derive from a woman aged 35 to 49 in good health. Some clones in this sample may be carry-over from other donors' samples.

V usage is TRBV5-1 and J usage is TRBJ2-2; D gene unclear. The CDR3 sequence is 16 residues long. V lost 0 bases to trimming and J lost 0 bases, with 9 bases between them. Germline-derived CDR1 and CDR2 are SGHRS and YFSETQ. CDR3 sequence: CASSLALYTNTGELFF. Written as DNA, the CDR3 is TGCGCCAGCAGCTTGGCGCTGTATACGAACACCGGGGAGCTGTTTTTT.

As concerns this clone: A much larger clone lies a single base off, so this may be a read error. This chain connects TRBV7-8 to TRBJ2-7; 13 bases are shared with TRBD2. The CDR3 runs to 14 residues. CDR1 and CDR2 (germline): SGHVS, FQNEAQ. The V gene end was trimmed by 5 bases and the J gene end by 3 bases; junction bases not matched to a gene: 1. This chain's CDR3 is CASSRTSGSYEQYF. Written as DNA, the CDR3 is TGTGCCAGCAGCCGGACTAGCGGGAGCTACGAGCAGTACTTC.